This passage covers 13 T cell receptor beta chains from one sample sequenced in a study of CD8 T cells in ankylosing spondylitis. Broader study findings: Within ankylosing spondylitis blood, a TCR beta motif made up of several highly homologous variants appeared to be characteristic.

TCRdb re-analysed the 5' RACE reads in MiXCR, keeping a single row per CDR3 protein. The table records around 490,000 distinct CDR3 sequences, roughly 5% of them present only once. What these receptors recognize is not known. Sample: blood, either unsorted or a sorted T cell fraction (not recorded which). These receptors were taken from a male donor with ankylosing spondylitis.

The table lists this clonotype with many counts. This sequence joins TRBV4-3 and TRBJ2-4, with 7 bases that match TRBD2. V gave up 6 bases and J gave up 3 bases; unmatched junction bases: 14. CDR1 is LGHNA, CDR2 YSLEER, per germline. The length of the CDR3 is 17 residues. CDR3 nucleotide sequence: TGCGCCAGCAGTCAATTCCCCAGCGGGGTTGGCAAAAACATTCAGTACTTC. Amino acid sequence: CASSQFPSGVGKNIQYF.

This clonotype was counted ten times or more. The chain joins TRBV7-9 to TRBJ2-7, with D possibly being TRBD2 (6 bases). Germline CDR1 reads SEHNR; CDR2 reads FQNEAQ (reference sequence). The length of the CDR3 is 13 residues. V lost 7 bases and J 7 bases, leaving 17 bases between the germline ends. CDR3 amino acids: CASMPTGAREQYF. Here the CDR3 DNA reads TGTGCCAGCATGCCAACGGGAGCCAGGGAGCAGTACTTC.

Ten or more counts support this clonotype. The chain couples TRBV4-1 to TRBJ2-7; D may be TRBD2 (6 bases). This CDR3 region has 16 residues. The germline gives CDR1 MGHRA, CDR2 YSYEKL. V lost 3 bases and J lost 3, with 18 bases in between. Here the CDR3 reads CASSHFYRDGGYEQYF. In nucleotides, the CDR3 is TGCGCCAGCAGCCATTTTTACCGGGACGGGGGCTACGAGCAGTACTTC.

Comments on this clonotype: An end of the junction does not agree with germline; a read error may underlie this. This rearrangement joins TRBV7-2 to TRBJ2-5; 13 positions agree with TRBD2. Germline V gene lookup returns CDR1 SGHTA and CDR2 FQGNSA. The CDR3 contains 15 residues. In nucleotides, the CDR3 is TGTGCCAGCAGCTTCGCCGGGACTAGCGGGGTGACCCAGTACTTT. Translating gives CASSFAGTSGVTQYF.

This clonotype has ten or more counts. V usage is TRBV5-1 and J usage is TRBJ2-3; D is possibly TRBD2 (6 bases). The V gene lost 0 bases and the J gene lost 2 bases, with 10 bases spanning the gap. The germline CDR1 and CDR2 sequences are SGHRS and YFSETQ. The CDR3 is made up of 15 amino acids. In DNA, the CDR3 is TGCGCCAGCAGCTTGGTAGGCGGGGACACAGATACGCAGTATTTT. It specifies CASSLVGGDTDTQYF.

The genes are TRBV25-1 and TRBJ2-7; D unclear. This CDR3 spans 12 amino acids. Germline assignment: CDR1 MGHDK and CDR2 SYGVNS. Trimming removed 5 bases from V and 3 bases from J, with 8 bases in between. The CDR3 DNA reads as TGTGCCAGCAGTACCCAGCGCTACGAGCAGTACTTC. Translation: CASSTQRYEQYF.

In its sample, this clonotype was seen many times. The chain combines TRBV5-1 with TRBJ1-1, with D possibly being TRBD1 (5 bases). From germline, CDR1 is SGHRS and CDR2 YFSETQ. Between the trimmed V and J ends, which lost 1 base and 1 base, there was a span of 17 bases. This CDR3 is built from 17 residues. CDR3 in amino acids: CASSLRAGTVGNTEAFF. CDR3 sequence (DNA): TGCGCCAGCAGCTTGAGGGCAGGGACCGTTGGGAACACTGAAGCTTTCTTT.

This clonotype was detected many times. The rearrangement joins TRBV7-2 to TRBJ2-5; D gene ambiguous. This CDR3 comprises 12 residues. The germline gives CDR1 SGHTA, CDR2 FQGNSA. The ends were cut back, 4 bases at V and 4 bases at J, with 7 bases in the middle. This CDR3 reads CASSSMLETQYF. The CDR3, as DNA: TGTGCCAGCAGCTCCATGCTAGAGACCCAGTACTTC.

Many counts were recorded for this clonotype. The junction does not match germline at one end; this may be a read error. The CDR3 protein is CASSLGGPEAFF. The DNA of the CDR3 is TGTGCCAGCAGTTTGGGGGGGCCTGAAGCTTTCTTT. The chain couples TRBV5-1 to TRBJ1-1; maybe TRBD1 (6 bases). CDR1 and CDR2 (germline): SGHRS, YFSETQ. The CDR3 contains 12 residues.

There are many counts of this clonotype. The rearrangement uses TRBV29-1 and TRBJ2-1; D may be TRBD1 (7 bases). Germline CDR1 SQVTM, CDR2 ANQGSEA. V lost 4 bases to trimming and J lost 4 bases, with 14 bases between them. This CDR3 spans 14 amino acids. This CDR3 is CSVAKGAGYNEQFF. The CDR3 DNA sequence: TGCAGCGTTGCAAAGGGGGCGGGGTACAATGAGCAGTTCTTC.

This clonotype was detected many times. The chain links TRBV7-2 to TRBJ2-2; D is undetermined. The CDR3 is 15 amino acids. Germline CDR1 reads SGHTA; CDR2 reads FQGNSA. V was cut by 3 bases and J by 2 bases, with 10 bases left in between. Written as DNA, the CDR3 is TGTGCCAGCAGCTTCAGGAACTTTAACACCGGGGAGCTGTTTTTT. As protein: CASSFRNFNTGELFF.

This clonotype was counted many times. The chain is built from TRBV5-1 and TRBJ2-2, with no clear D. The CDR3 is made up of 13 amino acids. Germline V gene lookup returns CDR1 SGHRS and CDR2 YFSETQ. V gave up 5 bases and J gave up 5 bases, with 10 bases separating them. CDR3 bases: TGCGCCAGCAGGTGGACGACAACCGGGGAGCTGTTTTTT. This encodes CASRWTTTGELFF.

The chain uses TRBV15 and TRBJ2-5; tentatively, D is TRBD1 (5 bases). This CDR3 contains 13 residues. Trimming cost V 1 base and J 5 bases, with 8 bases left between them. Germline assignment: CDR1 LNHNV and CDR2 YYDKDF (reference sequence). This chain's CDR3 is CATSRAQGETQYF. CDR3 DNA: TGTGCCACCAGCAGAGCGCAGGGTGAGACCCAGTACTTC.